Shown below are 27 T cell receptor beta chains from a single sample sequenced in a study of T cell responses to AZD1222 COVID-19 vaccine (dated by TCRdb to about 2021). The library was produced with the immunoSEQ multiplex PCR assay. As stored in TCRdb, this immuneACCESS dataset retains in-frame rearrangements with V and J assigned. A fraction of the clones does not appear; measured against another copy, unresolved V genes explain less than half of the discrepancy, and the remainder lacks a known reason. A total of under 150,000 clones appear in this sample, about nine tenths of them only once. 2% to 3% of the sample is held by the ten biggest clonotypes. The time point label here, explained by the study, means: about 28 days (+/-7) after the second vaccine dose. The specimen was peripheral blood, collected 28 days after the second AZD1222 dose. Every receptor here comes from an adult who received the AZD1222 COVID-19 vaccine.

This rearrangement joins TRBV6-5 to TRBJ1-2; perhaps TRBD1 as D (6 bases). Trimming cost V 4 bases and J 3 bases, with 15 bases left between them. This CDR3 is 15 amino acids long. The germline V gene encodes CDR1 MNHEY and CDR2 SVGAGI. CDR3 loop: CASSSRTVRDYGYTF. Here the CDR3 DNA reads TGTGCCAGCAGTTCGAGGACAGTTAGGGACTATGGCTACACCTTC.

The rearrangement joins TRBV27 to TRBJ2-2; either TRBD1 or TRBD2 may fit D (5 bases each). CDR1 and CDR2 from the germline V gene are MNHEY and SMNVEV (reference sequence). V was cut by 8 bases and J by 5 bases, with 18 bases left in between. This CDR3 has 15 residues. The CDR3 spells CASARDGPGTGELFF. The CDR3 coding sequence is TGTGCCAGCGCCAGGGACGGGCCGGGTACCGGGGAGCTGTTTTTT.

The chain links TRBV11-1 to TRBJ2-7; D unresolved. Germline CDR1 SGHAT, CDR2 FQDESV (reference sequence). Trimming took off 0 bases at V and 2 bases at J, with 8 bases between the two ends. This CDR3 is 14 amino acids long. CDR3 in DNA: TGTGCCAGCAGCTTAGCGGTTGGGACCTACGAGCAGTACTTC. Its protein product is CASSLAVGTYEQYF.

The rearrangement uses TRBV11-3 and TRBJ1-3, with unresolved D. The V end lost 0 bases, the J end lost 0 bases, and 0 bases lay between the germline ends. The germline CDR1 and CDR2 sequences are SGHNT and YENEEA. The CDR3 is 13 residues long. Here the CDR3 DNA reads TGTGCCAGCAGCTTAGACTCTGGAAACACCATATATTTT. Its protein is CASSLDSGNTIYF. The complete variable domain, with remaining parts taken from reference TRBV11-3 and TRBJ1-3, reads EAGVVQSPRYKIIEKKQPVAFWCNPISGHNTLYWYLQNLGQGPELLIRYENEEAVDDSQLPKDRFSAERLKGVDSTLKIQPAELGDSAVYLCASSLDSGNTIYFGEGSWLTVV.

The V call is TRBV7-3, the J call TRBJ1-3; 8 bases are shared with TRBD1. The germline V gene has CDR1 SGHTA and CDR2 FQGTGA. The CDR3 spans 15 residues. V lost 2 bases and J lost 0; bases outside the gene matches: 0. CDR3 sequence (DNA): TGTGCCAGCAGCTTACAGGGGGCCTCTGGAAACACCATATATTTT. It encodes CASSLQGASGNTIYF.

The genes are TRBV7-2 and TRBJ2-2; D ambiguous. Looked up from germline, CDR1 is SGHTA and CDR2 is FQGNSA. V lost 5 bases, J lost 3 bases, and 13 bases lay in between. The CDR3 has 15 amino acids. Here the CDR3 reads CASSPFLSDTGELFF. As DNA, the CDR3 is TGTGCCAGCAGCCCTTTTTTATCCGACACCGGGGAGCTGTTTTTT.

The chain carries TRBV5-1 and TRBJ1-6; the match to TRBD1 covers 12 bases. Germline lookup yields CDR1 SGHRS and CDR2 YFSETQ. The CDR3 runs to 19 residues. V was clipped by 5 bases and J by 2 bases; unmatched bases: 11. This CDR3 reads CASRAGTGGVGAYNSPLHF. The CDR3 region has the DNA TGCGCCAGCAGGGCCGGGACAGGGGGCGTAGGGGCCTATAATTCACCCCTCCACTTT.

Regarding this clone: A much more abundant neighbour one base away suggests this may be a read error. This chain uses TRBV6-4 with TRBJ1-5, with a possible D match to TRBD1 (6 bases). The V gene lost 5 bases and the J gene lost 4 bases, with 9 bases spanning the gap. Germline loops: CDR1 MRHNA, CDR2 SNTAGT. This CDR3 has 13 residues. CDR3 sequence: CASSPDSNQPQHF. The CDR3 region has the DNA TGTGCCAGCAGTCCGGACAGTAATCAGCCCCAGCATTTT.

The CDR3 region has the DNA TGTGCCAGCAGTTACCCCCTAGCGACGGCAGATACGCAGTATTTT. Amino acid sequence: CASSYPLATADTQYF. This chain joins TRBV6-2 or TRBV6-3 and TRBJ2-3, with a tentative D call TRBD2 (6 bases). V dropped 2 bases and J dropped 4 bases, with 13 bases sitting between them. From germline, CDR1 is MNHEY and CDR2 SVGEGT. CDR3 length: 15 amino acids.

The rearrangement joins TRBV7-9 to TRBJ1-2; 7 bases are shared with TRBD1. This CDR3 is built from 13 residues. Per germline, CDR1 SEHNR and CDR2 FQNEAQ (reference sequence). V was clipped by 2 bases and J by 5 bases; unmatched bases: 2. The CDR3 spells CASSLTRGYGYTF. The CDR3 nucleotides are TGTGCCAGCAGCTTAACCAGGGGGTATGGCTACACCTTC.

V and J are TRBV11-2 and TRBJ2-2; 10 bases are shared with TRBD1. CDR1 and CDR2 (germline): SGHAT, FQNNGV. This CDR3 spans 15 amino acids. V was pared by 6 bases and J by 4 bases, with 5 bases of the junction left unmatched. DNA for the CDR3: TGTGCCAGCAGTCGACAGGGGGCGATCACCGGGGAGCTGTTTTTT. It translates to CASSRQGAITGELFF.

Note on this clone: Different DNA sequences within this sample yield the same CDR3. The CDR3 loop is CASSPGTASYEQYF. CDR3 nucleotides: TGTGCCAGTAGTCCGGGGACTGCCTCCTACGAGCAGTACTTC. The rearrangement links TRBV19 to TRBJ2-7; the D gene is possibly TRBD2 (6 bases). The CDR3 runs to 14 residues. CDR1 is LNHDA, CDR2 SQIVND, per germline (reference sequence). Trimming took off 5 bases at V and 0 bases at J, with 11 bases between the two ends.

CDR3 sequence reads: CASSTDLGPLGPLHF. The CDR3 region has the DNA TGTGCCAGCAGCACCGACCTAGGTCCTTTAGGACCCCTCCACTTT. The V and J genes are TRBV7-2 and TRBJ1-6; no clear D. The germline CDR1 and CDR2 sequences are SGHTA and FQGNSA. V was clipped by 5 bases and J by 12 bases, with 20 bases between them. This CDR3 contains 15 residues.

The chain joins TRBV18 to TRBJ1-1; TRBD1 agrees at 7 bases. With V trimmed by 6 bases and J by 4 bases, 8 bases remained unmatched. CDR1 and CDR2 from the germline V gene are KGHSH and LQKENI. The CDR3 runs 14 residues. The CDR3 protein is CASSPRGGTTEAFF. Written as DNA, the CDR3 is TGTGCCAGCTCCCCCAGGGGGGGGACCACTGAAGCTTTCTTT.

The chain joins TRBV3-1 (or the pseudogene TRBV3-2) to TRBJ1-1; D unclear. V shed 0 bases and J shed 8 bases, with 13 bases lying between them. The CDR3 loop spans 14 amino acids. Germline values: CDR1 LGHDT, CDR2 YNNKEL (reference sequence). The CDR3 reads CASSQDPTEKEAFF. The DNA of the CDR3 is TGTGCCAGCAGCCAAGATCCCACCGAAAAGGAAGCTTTCTTT.

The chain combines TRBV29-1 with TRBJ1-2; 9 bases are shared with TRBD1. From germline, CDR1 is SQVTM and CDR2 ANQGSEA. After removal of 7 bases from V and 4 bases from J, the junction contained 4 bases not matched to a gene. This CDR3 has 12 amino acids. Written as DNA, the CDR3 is TGCAGCGCCGGGGACAGGGCCTATGGCTACACCTTC. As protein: CSAGDRAYGYTF.

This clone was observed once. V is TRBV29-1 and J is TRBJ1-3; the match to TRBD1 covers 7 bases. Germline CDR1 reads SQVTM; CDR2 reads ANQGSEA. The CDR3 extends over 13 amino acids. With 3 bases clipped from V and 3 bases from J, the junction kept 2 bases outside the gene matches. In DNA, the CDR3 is TGCAGCGTTGAGGCAGGGGGTGGAAACACCATATATTTT. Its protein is CSVEAGGGNTIYF.

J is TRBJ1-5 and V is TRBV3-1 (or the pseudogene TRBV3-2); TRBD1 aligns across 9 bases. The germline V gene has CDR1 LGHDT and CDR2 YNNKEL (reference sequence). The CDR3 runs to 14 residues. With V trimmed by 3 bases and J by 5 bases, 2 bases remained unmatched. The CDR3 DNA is TGTGCCAGCAGCCAGGGACAGGGTGATCAGCCCCAGCATTTT. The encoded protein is CASSQGQGDQPQHF.

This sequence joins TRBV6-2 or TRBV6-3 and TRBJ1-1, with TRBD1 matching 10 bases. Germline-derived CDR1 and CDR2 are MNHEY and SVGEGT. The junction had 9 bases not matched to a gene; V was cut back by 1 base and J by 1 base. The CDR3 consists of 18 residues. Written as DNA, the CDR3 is TGTGCCAGCAGTTACTTTCGCGACAGGGGGCTGAGGAACACTGAAGCTTTCTTT. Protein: CASSYFRDRGLRNTEAFF.

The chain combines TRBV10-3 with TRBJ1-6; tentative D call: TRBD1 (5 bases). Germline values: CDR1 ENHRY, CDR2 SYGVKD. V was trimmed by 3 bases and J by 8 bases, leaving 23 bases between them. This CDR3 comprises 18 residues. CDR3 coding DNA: TGTGCCATCAGTGACCCGTCTTGGGGAGGGGCAGCAGATTCACCCCTCCACTTT. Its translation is CAISDPSWGGAADSPLHF.

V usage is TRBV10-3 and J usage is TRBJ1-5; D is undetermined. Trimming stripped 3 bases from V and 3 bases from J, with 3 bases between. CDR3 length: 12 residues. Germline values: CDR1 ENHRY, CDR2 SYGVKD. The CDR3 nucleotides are TGTGCCATCAGTGACACCAATCAGCCCCAGCATTTT. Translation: CAISDTNQPQHF.

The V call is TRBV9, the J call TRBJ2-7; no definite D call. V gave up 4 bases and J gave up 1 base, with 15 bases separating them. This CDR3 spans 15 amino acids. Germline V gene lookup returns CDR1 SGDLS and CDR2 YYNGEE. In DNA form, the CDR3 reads TGTGCCAGCAGCCCCCAGATGGCCGGATCCTACGAGCAGTACTTC. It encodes CASSPQMAGSYEQYF.

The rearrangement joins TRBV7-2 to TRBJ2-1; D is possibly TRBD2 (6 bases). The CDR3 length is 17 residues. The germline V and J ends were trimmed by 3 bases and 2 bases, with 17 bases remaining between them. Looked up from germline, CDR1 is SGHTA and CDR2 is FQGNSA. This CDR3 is CASSFTSGTFPYNEQFF. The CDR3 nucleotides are TGTGCCAGCAGCTTTACCTCCGGGACTTTTCCCTACAATGAGCAGTTCTTC.

CDR3 sequence reads: CASSTGQPYGYTF. In DNA form, the CDR3 reads TGTGCCAGCAGTACTGGACAGCCCTATGGCTACACCTTC. The J gene is TRBJ1-2, the V gene TRBV6-5; possibly TRBD1 for D (6 bases). Trimming cost V 5 bases and J 4 bases, with 11 bases left between them. The CDR3 has 13 amino acids. CDR1 is MNHEY and CDR2 is SVGAGI in the germline V gene.

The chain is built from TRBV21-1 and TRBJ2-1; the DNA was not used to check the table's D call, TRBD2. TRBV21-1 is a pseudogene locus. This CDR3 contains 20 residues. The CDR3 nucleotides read TGTGCCAGCAGCAAACCTCCCCTTACGGGGGGTCCCCTCTCCTACAATGAGCAGTTCTTC. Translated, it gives CASSKPPLTGGPLSYNEQFF.

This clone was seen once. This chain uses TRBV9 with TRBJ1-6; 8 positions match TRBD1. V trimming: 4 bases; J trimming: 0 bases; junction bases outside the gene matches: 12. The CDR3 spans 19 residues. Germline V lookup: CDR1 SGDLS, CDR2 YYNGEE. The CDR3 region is CASSPLQGGVGSYNSPLHF. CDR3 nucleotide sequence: TGTGCCAGCAGCCCATTACAGGGGGGAGTGGGCTCCTATAATTCACCCCTCCACTTT.

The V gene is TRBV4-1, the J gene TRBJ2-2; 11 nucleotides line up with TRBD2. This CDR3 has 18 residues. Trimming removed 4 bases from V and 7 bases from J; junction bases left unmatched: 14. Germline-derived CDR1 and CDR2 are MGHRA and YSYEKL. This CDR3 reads CASSPSTPSGGNGGELFF. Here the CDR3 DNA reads TGCGCCAGCAGCCCCTCGACCCCTAGCGGGGGGAATGGCGGGGAGCTGTTTTTT.